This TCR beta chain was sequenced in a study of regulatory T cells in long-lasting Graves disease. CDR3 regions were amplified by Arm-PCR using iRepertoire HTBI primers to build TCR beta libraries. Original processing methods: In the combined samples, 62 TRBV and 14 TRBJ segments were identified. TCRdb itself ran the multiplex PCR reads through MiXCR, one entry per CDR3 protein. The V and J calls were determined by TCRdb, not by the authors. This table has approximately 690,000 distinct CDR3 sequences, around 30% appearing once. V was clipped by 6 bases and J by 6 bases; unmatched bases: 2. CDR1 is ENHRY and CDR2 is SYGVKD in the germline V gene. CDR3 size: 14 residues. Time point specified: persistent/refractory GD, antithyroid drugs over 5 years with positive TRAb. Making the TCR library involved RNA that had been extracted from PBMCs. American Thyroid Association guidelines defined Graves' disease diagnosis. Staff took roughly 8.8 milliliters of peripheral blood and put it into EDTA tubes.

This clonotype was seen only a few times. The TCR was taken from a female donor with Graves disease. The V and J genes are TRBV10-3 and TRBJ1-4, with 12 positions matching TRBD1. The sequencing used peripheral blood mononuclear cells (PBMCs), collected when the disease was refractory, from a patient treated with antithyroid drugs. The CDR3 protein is CAISGTGGDEKLFF. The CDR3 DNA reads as TGTGCCATCAGCGGGACAGGGGGCGATGAAAAACTGTTTTTT.